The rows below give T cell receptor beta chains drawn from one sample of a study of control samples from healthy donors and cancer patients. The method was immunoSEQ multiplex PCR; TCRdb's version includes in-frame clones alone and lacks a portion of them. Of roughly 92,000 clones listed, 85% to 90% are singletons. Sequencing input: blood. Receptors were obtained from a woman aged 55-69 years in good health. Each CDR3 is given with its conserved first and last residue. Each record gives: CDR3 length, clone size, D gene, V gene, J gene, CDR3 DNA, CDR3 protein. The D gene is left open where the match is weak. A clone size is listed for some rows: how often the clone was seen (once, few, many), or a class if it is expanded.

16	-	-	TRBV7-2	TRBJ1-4	TGTGCCAGCAGCTCTAGGAGGCCGGCTCTTGGTGAAAAACTGTTTTTT	CASSSRRPALGEKLFF
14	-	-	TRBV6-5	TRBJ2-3	TGTGCCAGCCGCCGGGATCCTCACACAGATACGCAGTATTTT	CASRRDPHTDTQYF
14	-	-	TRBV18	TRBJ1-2	TGTGCCAGCTCACCGGACGGATTTTTATATGGCTACACCTTC	CASSPDGFLYGYTF
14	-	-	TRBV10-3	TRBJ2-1	TGTGCCATCAGTGATGTTTTAGAGGGTAGTGAGCAGTTCTTC	CAISDVLEGSEQFF
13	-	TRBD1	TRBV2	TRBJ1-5	TGTGCCAGCAGTACAGGGGTAGGGCAGCCCCAGCATTTT	CASSTGVGQPQHF
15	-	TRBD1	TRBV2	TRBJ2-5	TGTGCCAGCAGTCTCCAAAGGGACAGACAAGAGACCCAGTACTTC	CASSLQRDRQETQYF
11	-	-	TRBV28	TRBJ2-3	TGTGCCAGCAGTTTTCAAGATACGCAGTATTTT	CASSFQDTQYF
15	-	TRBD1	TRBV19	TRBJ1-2	TGTGCCAGCAAGGAGACCGACAGGGGAGCCAGGGGCTACACCTTC	CASKETDRGARGYTF
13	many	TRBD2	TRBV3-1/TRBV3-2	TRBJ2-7	TGTGCCAGCAGCCAAGATTCGCGGGGGTCGAGATTCTTC	CASSQDSRGSRFF
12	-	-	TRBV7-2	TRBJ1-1	TGTGCCAGCAGCCCCGGGAGGGGGGAAGCTTTCTTT	CASSPGRGEAFF
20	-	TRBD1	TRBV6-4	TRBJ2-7	TGTGCCAGCAGTGACGCGAGGATCGGTTGTTTGGGGACAGGGGGCTACGAGCAGTACTTC	CASSDARIGCLGTGGYEQYF
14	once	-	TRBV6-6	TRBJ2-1	TGTGCCAGCGGCGGACCGTTATTATACAATGAGCAGTTCTTC	CASGGPLLYNEQFF
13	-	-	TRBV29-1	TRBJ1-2	TGCAGCGTGAAGCTCTCCCAGGTCCATGGCTACACCTTC	CSVKLSQVHGYTF
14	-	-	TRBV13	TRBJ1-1	TGTGCCAGCAGCCAGCCCGGGGGGAACACTGAAGCTTTCTTT	CASSQPGGNTEAFF
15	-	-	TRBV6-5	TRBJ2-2	TGTGCCAGCAATCCGACGACTAGGGTCACCGGGGAGCTGTTTTTT	CASNPTTRVTGELFF